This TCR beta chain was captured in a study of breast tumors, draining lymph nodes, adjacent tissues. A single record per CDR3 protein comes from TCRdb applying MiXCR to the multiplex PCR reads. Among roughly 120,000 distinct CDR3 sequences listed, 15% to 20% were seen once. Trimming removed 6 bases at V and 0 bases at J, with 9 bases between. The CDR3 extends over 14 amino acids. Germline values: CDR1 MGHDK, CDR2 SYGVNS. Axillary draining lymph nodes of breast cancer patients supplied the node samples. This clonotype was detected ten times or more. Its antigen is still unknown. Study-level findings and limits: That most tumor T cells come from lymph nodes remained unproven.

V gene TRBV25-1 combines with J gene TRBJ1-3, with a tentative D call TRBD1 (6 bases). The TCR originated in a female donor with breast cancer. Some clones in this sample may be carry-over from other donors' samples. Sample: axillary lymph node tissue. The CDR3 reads CASSRTVSGNTIYF. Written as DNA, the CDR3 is TGTGCCAGCAGCCGGACAGTCTCTGGAAACACCATATATTTT.